This paragraph covers one TCR beta chain sequence. This specimen comes from a study of CD8 T cells in Susac syndrome. Background on the study: Within the sequenced group of Susac syndrome patients, about 6 showed active disease and 8 or 9 were in remission.

An input of about 0.5 to 1 ug of RNA was subjected to reverse transcription using random hexamers. The CDR3 of TCR beta was amplified by immunoSEQ multiplex PCR across 54 Vbeta and 13 Jbeta. Using its own MiXCR run on the immunoSEQ multiplex PCR reads, TCRdb lists one record per CDR3 protein. The table includes 120,000 or so distinct CDR3 sequences, around 94% detected once. CDR1 is GTSNPN and CDR2 is SVGIG in the germline V gene (reference sequence). The V end lost 1 base, the J end lost 2 bases, and 5 bases lay between the germline ends. The CDR3 is made up of 12 amino acids. The material sequenced was CD8+ T cells from PBMCs. The TCR was taken from a human donor with Susac syndrome. This chain uses TRBV30 with TRBJ2-5; D unclear. CDR3 sequence: CAWSEAQETQYF. CDR3 in DNA: TGTGCCTGGAGTGAGGCGCAAGAGACCCAGTACTTC.